The rows below give T cell receptor beta chains drawn from one sample of a study of human thymus T cells. Repertoires were generated with immunoSEQ multiplex PCR, while TCRdb's copy carries only in-frame clones and drops some. The table includes some 130,000 clones, about 93% detected once. Specimen: thymus tissue. Receptor source: a boy younger than two with a congenital heart defect but otherwise immunologically healthy. The conserved cysteine and the conserved F or W are not part of the CDR3 here. Each record gives: clone size, V gene, J gene, CDR3 protein. Clone size appears in some rows only: once, few, many, or a class for an expanded clone.

abundance: once; v_gene: TRBV10-3; j_gene: TRBJ1-5; CDR3aa: AISDTGNQPQH
abundance: .; v_gene: TRBV20-1; j_gene: TRBJ1-2; CDR3aa: SAWTNYGYT
abundance: .; v_gene: TRBV28; j_gene: TRBJ2-7; CDR3aa: ASSDRRDRAYEQY
abundance: .; v_gene: TRBV5-6; j_gene: TRBJ1-1; CDR3aa: ASSLKRGTEAF
abundance: .; v_gene: TRBV28; j_gene: TRBJ2-5; CDR3aa: ASSLFRDLRAQY
abundance: .; v_gene: TRBV28; j_gene: TRBJ2-7; CDR3aa: ASSLEKKSGEQY
abundance: .; v_gene: TRBV9; j_gene: TRBJ2-3; CDR3aa: ASSVVAGGPLSTDTQY
abundance: .; v_gene: TRBV4-1; j_gene: TRBJ2-1; CDR3aa: ASRRRIPGGRNNEQF
abundance: .; v_gene: TRBV6-5; j_gene: TRBJ2-7; CDR3aa: ASSLLGTVEQY
abundance: .; v_gene: TRBV6-1; j_gene: TRBJ2-3; CDR3aa: ASSGRAKQDTQY
abundance: .; v_gene: TRBV27; j_gene: TRBJ2-3; CDR3aa: ASTPTAGLPDTQY
abundance: .; v_gene: TRBV9; j_gene: TRBJ2-5; CDR3aa: ASSVGAGAVQETQY
abundance: .; v_gene: TRBV4-1; j_gene: TRBJ2-1; CDR3aa: ASSQDHRAGGHNEQF
abundance: .; v_gene: TRBV9; j_gene: TRBJ2-2; CDR3aa: ASSVAKSSTGELF
abundance: .; v_gene: TRBV28; j_gene: TRBJ1-5; CDR3aa: ASSAPTGGGNQPQH
abundance: .; v_gene: TRBV18; j_gene: TRBJ2-3; CDR3aa: ASSPDRAYTDTQY
abundance: once; v_gene: TRBV15; j_gene: TRBJ2-7; CDR3aa: ATSRDAGTSGDPYEQY
abundance: once; v_gene: TRBV5-4; j_gene: TRBJ2-7; CDR3aa: ASSFSFWGGAYEQY
abundance: .; v_gene: TRBV19; j_gene: TRBJ2-3; CDR3aa: ASSIVGSPGTDTQY
abundance: .; v_gene: TRBV5-4; j_gene: TRBJ2-7; CDR3aa: ASSLGGAGGYEQY
abundance: .; v_gene: TRBV15; j_gene: TRBJ2-7; CDR3aa: ATSREPPAGASYEQY
abundance: .; v_gene: TRBV30; j_gene: TRBJ2-1; CDR3aa: AWSVVGDEQF
abundance: .; v_gene: TRBV7-9; j_gene: TRBJ1-4; CDR3aa: ASSLADNEKLF